These 27 T cell receptor beta chains came from one sample sequenced in a study of T cells in narcolepsy. The repertoire was sequenced with immunoSEQ multiplex PCR; TCRdb's copy has only in-frame clones and lacks some. Seen here are tens of thousands of clones, approximately 82% observed once, and the top ten hold around 3.9%. The sequenced sample was memory (CD45RA-) CD4+ T cells from blood. These receptors were obtained from a human donor in good health.

The chain uses TRBV27 and TRBJ1-1, with TRBD1 matching 9 bases. This CDR3 is built from 15 residues. Germline V CDR1 and CDR2: MNHEY, SMNVEV (reference sequence). Losses at the gene ends were 6 bases for V and 5 bases for J; bases not matched to a gene: 10. Here the CDR3 DNA reads TGTGCCAGCAGATCCGGGACAGGGTATAGTACTGAAGCTTTCTTT. It encodes CASRSGTGYSTEAFF.

V is TRBV19 and J is TRBJ2-3; TRBD1 agrees at 9 bases. The CDR3 spans 13 residues. In germline, CDR1 is LNHDA, CDR2 SQIVND (reference sequence). With V trimmed by 11 bases and J by 4 bases, 7 bases remained unmatched. The CDR3 coding sequence is TGTGCCTGCCGCGGGACAGGGTCAGATACGCAGTATTTT. The encoded protein is CACRGTGSDTQYF.

The chain has TRBV14 and TRBJ2-3; 10 nucleotides match TRBD2. The length of the CDR3 is 14 residues. V shed 6 bases, J shed 7 bases, and the junction held 7 bases outside the gene matches. The germline gives CDR1 SGHDN, CDR2 FVKESK. The CDR3 spells CASSPSGGAHTQYF. The CDR3 DNA reads TGTGCCAGCAGTCCCAGCGGGGGGGCCCATACGCAGTATTTT.

This clone was picked up one time. The rearrangement uses TRBV19 and TRBJ1-1; D not resolved. This CDR3 has 15 residues. Per germline, CDR1 LNHDA and CDR2 SQIVND (reference sequence). V shed 3 bases and J shed 2 bases, with 13 bases lying between them. The DNA for the CDR3 is TGTGCCAGTAGTATTCTCTGGGGTTCAAACACTGAAGCTTTCTTT. The encoded protein is CASSILWGSNTEAFF.

V is TRBV4-3 and J is TRBJ1-4; 7 bases align to TRBD1. In germline, CDR1 is LGHNA, CDR2 YSLEER. Germline trimming cut 3 bases from V and 2 bases from J; bases unmatched to any gene: 3. The CDR3 has 15 amino acids. The CDR3 sequence: CASSQHRGTNEKLFF. CDR3 bases: TGCGCCAGCAGCCAGCACAGGGGCACTAATGAAAAACTGTTTTTT.

The V and J genes are TRBV6-5 and TRBJ1-6; no clear D. Germline V gives CDR1 MNHEY, CDR2 SVGAGI. V dropped 2 bases and J dropped 4 bases, with 9 bases sitting between them. The CDR3 is made up of 15 amino acids. CDR3 coding DNA: TGTGCCAGCAGTTACCTCCAGAGTTATAATTCACCCCTCCACTTT. Amino acid sequence: CASSYLQSYNSPLHF.

The chain uses TRBV5-1 and TRBJ2-4; D possibly corresponds to TRBD2 (5 bases). This CDR3 is built from 12 residues. In germline, CDR1 is SGHRS, CDR2 YFSETQ. V lost 0 bases and J 9 bases, leaving 7 bases between the germline ends. CDR3 residues: CASSLDEGIQYF. The CDR3 DNA reads TGCGCCAGCAGCTTGGACGAGGGCATTCAGTACTTC. The full variable domain, completed using reference TRBV5-1 and TRBJ2-4, is KAGVTQTPRYLIKTRGQQVTLSCSPISGHRSVSWYQQTPGQGLQFLFEYFSETQRNKGNFPGRFSGRQFSNSRSEMNVSTLELGDSALYLCASSLDEGIQYFGAGTRLSVL.

The rearrangement uses TRBV29-1 and TRBJ2-7; D may be TRBD1 (7 bases). The CDR3 runs 14 residues. V was shortened by 5 bases and J by 2 bases, with 16 bases between the two germline ends. CDR1 and CDR2 (germline): SQVTM, ANQGSEA. The CDR3 is CSVTRGTSTYEQYF. The CDR3 DNA is TGCAGCGTTACCAGGGGGACTTCAACCTACGAGCAGTACTTC.

The chain joins TRBV6-1 to TRBJ1-6; D is ambiguous. Germline V CDR1 and CDR2: MNHNS, SASEGT. The CDR3 is 14 residues long. The V gene lost 6 bases and the J gene lost 5 bases, with 11 bases spanning the gap. Here the CDR3 reads CASRYRTNNSPLHF. CDR3 coding DNA: TGTGCCAGCAGATACAGAACGAATAATTCACCCCTCCACTTT.

The chain recombines TRBV5-4 with TRBJ1-2; TRBD1 matches 8 bases. Germline V gene lookup returns CDR1 SGHNT and CDR2 YYREEE (reference sequence). The CDR3 covers 15 residues. V lost 4 bases, J lost 7 bases, and 12 bases stayed unmatched. In nucleotides, the CDR3 is TGTGCCAGCAGCCCTGTGGTCACAGGGGGTGGTGGCTACACCTTC. Translation gives CASSPVVTGGGGYTF.

The chain combines TRBV5-8 with TRBJ2-5; possibly TRBD1 or TRBD2 for D (5 bases each). V was clipped by 4 bases and J by 2 bases, with 15 bases between them. Germline lookup yields CDR1 SGHTS and CDR2 YDEGEE. The CDR3 covers 15 residues. This chain's CDR3 is CASSRSGTVQETQYF. The CDR3 bases are TGTGCCAGCAGCCGGTCCGGGACGGTACAAGAGACCCAGTACTTC.

The chain uses TRBV5-6 and TRBJ2-5; 9 bases agree with TRBD2. The DNA end lines up better with TRBJ2-7; the J call may be wrong. CDR1 is SGHDT and CDR2 is YYEEEE in the germline V gene. The CDR3 consists of 16 residues. The CDR3: CASVPWELAGTYEQYF. The CDR3 DNA follows: TGTGCCAGCGTTCCATGGGAGCTAGCGGGGACCTACGAGCAGTACTTC.

The V call is TRBV11-2, the J call TRBJ2-1; D possibly matches TRBD1 or TRBD2 (5 bases each). The CDR3 runs to 15 residues. Trimming pared 5 bases from V and 5 bases from J, leaving 16 bases between. Looked up from germline, CDR1 is SGHAT and CDR2 is FQNNGV. The CDR3 DNA sequence: TGTGCCAGCAGCCGCACTAGAGGGGTTAACAATGAGCAGTTCTTC. Amino acid sequence: CASSRTRGVNNEQFF.

The V and J genes are TRBV7-3 and TRBJ1-1; D remains unclear. The CDR3 extends over 13 amino acids. Germline values: CDR1 SGHTA, CDR2 FQGTGA. V lost 0 bases to trimming and J lost 3 bases, with 5 bases between them. CDR3 loop: CASSLTSHTEAFF. CDR3 DNA sequence: TGTGCCAGCAGCTTAACCAGTCACACTGAAGCTTTCTTT.

The V and J genes are TRBV7-2 and TRBJ2-2; weak D call: TRBD2 (5 bases). Per the germline V gene, CDR1 is SGHTA and CDR2 is FQGNSA. The CDR3 is 16 amino acids. The V and J ends lost 2 bases and 3 bases respectively, with 13 bases between them. CDR3 region: CASSLSTGWDTGELFF. In DNA, the CDR3 is TGTGCCAGCAGCTTATCAACGGGGTGGGACACCGGGGAGCTGTTTTTT.

This rearrangement joins TRBV10-3 to TRBJ1-3; D gene unclear. The CDR3 contains 15 residues. The germline V and J ends were trimmed by 2 bases and 0 bases, with 8 bases remaining between them. Germline V gene lookup returns CDR1 ENHRY and CDR2 SYGVKD. The CDR3 loop is CAISENRLSGNTIYF. The CDR3 DNA reads as TGTGCCATCAGTGAGAACCGGCTCTCTGGAAACACCATATATTTT.

The chain has TRBV11-3 and TRBJ2-1, with 10 bases fitting TRBD1. The V gene's germline CDR1 is SGHNT and CDR2 YENEEA. This CDR3 is built from 15 residues. Losses at the gene ends were 4 bases for V and 8 bases for J; bases not matched to a gene: 8. The CDR3 here is CASSSRDRGGDEQFF. The CDR3 DNA is TGTGCCAGCAGCTCCCGGGACAGGGGAGGGGATGAGCAGTTCTTC.

The chain employs TRBV5-4 and TRBJ2-3; a weak D match, TRBD2 (6 bases). The V gene lost 1 base and the J gene lost 0 bases, with 9 bases spanning the gap. This CDR3 has 15 residues. Germline assignment: CDR1 SGHNT and CDR2 YYREEE (reference sequence). CDR3 DNA sequence: TGTGCCAGCAGCTTGCGCGGGGAGAGCACAGATACGCAGTATTTT. Amino acid sequence: CASSLRGESTDTQYF.

This clone was found once. J is TRBJ2-2 and V is TRBV5-1; D tentatively reads TRBD1 or TRBD2 (5 bases each). The V end lost 2 bases, the J end lost 0 bases, and 8 bases lay between the germline ends. Germline V gives CDR1 SGHRS, CDR2 YFSETQ. This CDR3 has 15 amino acids. The DNA of the CDR3 is TGCGCCAGCAGCTTTCGGGGCCCGAACACCGGGGAGCTGTTTTTT. Its protein is CASSFRGPNTGELFF. Combining the CDR3 with reference TRBV5-1 and TRBJ2-2 gives the whole variable domain KAGVTQTPRYLIKTRGQQVTLSCSPISGHRSVSWYQQTPGQGLQFLFEYFSETQRNKGNFPGRFSGRQFSNSRSEMNVSTLELGDSALYLCASSFRGPNTGELFFGEGSRLTVL.

This sequence joins TRBV9 and TRBJ2-5; 10 bases fit TRBD1. The better agreement between TRBJ2-7 and the DNA end casts doubt on the J call. Germline CDR1 and CDR2: SGDLS and YYNGEE. The CDR3 runs 15 residues. The CDR3 sequence: CASSVGQGFSYEQYF. The CDR3 coding sequence is TGTGCCAGCAGCGTGGGACAGGGGTTTTCCTACGAGCAGTACTTC.

The chain links TRBV14 to TRBJ1-1, with 7 positions matching TRBD1. This CDR3 has 15 amino acids. Looked up from germline, CDR1 is SGHDN and CDR2 is FVKESK. V lost 4 bases and J lost 1; bases outside the gene matches: 6. CDR3 nucleotide sequence: TGTGCCAGCAGCCCCTCAGCAGGGGGGAACACTGAAGCTTTCTTT. Encoded protein: CASSPSAGGNTEAFF.

This chain connects TRBV27 to TRBJ2-5; tentatively, D is TRBD2 (7 bases). Germline assignment: CDR1 MNHEY and CDR2 SMNVEV (reference sequence). This CDR3 contains 14 residues. The V end was cut by 8 bases, the J end by 4 bases, with 17 bases between. The CDR3 protein is CASSTWGGLETQYF. CDR3 bases: TGTGCCAGCTCCACGTGGGGGGGGCTAGAGACCCAGTACTTC.

The CDR3 DNA follows: TGTGCCAGCAGTGAAGTCCAGGGAGGATTCAACGAGCAGTACTTC. It encodes CASSEVQGGFNEQYF. This rearrangement joins TRBV2 to TRBJ2-7, with a weak D call TRBD2 (6 bases). V lost 1 base, J lost 5 bases, and 15 bases lay in between. Looked up from germline, CDR1 is SNHLY and CDR2 is FYNNEI. This CDR3 comprises 15 residues.

The sample holds one count of this clone. The gene calls are TRBV11-3 and TRBJ2-1, with D perhaps TRBD1 (6 bases). Trimming left V 1 base short and J 9 bases short, with 10 bases between. Germline CDR1 is SGHNT and CDR2 is YENEEA. The CDR3 covers 13 residues. The CDR3 DNA sequence: TGTGCCAGCAGCTTAGGAGGGGGTGTTGAGCAGTTCTTC. This codes for CASSLGGGVEQFF.

J is TRBJ1-3 and V is TRBV11-2; D not resolved. V lost 0 bases, J lost 4 bases, and 10 bases lay in between. The CDR3 is 15 amino acids. CDR1 is SGHAT and CDR2 is FQNNGV in the germline V gene. CDR3 residues: CASSLDVYDGNTIYF. As DNA, the CDR3 is TGTGCCAGCAGCTTAGACGTCTACGACGGAAACACCATATATTTT.

This chain links TRBV28 with TRBJ1-6; 8 bases align to TRBD1. With V trimmed by 3 bases and J by 9 bases, 7 bases remained unmatched. The germline CDR1 and CDR2 sequences are MDHEN and SYDVKM. The CDR3 runs 15 residues. The CDR3 region is CASSLATGESSPLHF. The CDR3 DNA is TGTGCCAGCAGTTTGGCGACAGGGGAGAGTTCACCCCTCCACTTT.

This sequence joins TRBV20-1 and TRBJ2-5; no clear D gene. This CDR3 spans 11 amino acids. Trimming stripped 8 bases from V and 0 bases from J, with 7 bases between. Germline loops: CDR1 DFQATT, CDR2 SNEGSKA (reference sequence). The CDR3 sequence is CSPENQETQYF. The CDR3 DNA reads TGCAGTCCCGAAAACCAAGAGACCCAGTACTTC.